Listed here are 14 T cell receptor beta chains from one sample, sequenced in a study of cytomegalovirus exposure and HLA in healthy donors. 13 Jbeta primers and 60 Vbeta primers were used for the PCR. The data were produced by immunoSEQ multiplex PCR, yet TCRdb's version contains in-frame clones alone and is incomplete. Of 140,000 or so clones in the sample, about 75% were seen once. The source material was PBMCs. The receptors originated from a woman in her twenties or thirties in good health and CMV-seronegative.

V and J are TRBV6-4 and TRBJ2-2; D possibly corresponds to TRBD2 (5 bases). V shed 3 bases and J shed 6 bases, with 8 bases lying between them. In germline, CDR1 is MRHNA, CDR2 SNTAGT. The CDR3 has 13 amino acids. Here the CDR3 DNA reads TGTGCCAGCAGTGAATACGGGGCCGGGGAGCTGTTTTTT. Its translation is CASSEYGAGELFF.

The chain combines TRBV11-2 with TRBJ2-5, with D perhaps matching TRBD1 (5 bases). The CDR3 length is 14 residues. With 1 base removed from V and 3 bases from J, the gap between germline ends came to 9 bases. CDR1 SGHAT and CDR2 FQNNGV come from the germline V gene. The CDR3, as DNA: TGTGCCAGCAGCTTAGTTTCCAGGGAAGAGACCCAGTACTTC. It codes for CASSLVSREETQYF.

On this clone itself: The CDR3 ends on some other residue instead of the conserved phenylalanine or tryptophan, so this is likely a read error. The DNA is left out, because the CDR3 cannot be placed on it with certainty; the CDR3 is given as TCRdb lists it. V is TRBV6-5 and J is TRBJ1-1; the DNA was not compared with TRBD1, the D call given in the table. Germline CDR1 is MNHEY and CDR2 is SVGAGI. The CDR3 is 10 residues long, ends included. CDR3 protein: CASGYSRQGR.

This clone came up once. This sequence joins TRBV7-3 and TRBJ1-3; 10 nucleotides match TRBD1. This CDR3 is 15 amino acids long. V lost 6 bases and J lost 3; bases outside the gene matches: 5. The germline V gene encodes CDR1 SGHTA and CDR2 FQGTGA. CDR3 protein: CASSSGQGFGNTIYF. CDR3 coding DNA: TGTGCCAGCAGTTCGGGACAGGGGTTTGGAAACACCATATATTTT. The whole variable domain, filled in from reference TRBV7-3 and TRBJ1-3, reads GAGVSQTPSNKVTEKGKYVELRCDPISGHTALYWYRQSLGQGPEFLIYFQGTGAADDSGLPNDRFFAVRPEGSVSTLKIQRTERGDSAVYLCASSSGQGFGNTIYFGEGSWLTVV.

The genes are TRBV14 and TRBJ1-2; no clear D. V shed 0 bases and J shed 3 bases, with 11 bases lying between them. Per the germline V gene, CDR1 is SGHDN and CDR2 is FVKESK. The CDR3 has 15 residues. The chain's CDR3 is CASSQEARGDYGYTF. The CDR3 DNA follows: TGTGCCAGCAGCCAAGAGGCCCGGGGAGACTATGGCTACACCTTC. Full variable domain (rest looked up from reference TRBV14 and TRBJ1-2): EAGVTQFPSHSVIEKGQTVTLRCDPISGHDNLYWYRRVMGKEIKFLLHFVKESKQDESGMPNNRFLAERTGGTYSTLKVQPAELEDSGVYFCASSQEARGDYGYTFGSGTRLTVV.

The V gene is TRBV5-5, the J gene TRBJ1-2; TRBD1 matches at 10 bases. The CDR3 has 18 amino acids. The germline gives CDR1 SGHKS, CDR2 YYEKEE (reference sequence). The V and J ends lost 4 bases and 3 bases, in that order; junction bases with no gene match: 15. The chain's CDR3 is CASSPTGGASINDYGYTF. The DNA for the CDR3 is TGTGCCAGCAGCCCGACAGGGGGCGCGTCGATAAATGACTATGGCTACACCTTC. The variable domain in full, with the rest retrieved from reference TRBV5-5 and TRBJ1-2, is DAGVTQSPTHLIKTRGQQVTLRCSPISGHKSVSWYQQVLGQGPQFIFQYYEKEERGRGNFPDRFSARQFPNYSSELNVNALLLGDSALYLCASSPTGGASINDYGYTFGSGTRLTVV.

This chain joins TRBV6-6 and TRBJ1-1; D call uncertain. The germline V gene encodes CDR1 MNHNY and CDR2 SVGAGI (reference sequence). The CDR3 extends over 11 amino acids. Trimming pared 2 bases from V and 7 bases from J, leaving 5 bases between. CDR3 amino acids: CASSYRGEAFF. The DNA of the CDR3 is TGTGCCAGCAGTTACCGGGGTGAAGCTTTCTTT.

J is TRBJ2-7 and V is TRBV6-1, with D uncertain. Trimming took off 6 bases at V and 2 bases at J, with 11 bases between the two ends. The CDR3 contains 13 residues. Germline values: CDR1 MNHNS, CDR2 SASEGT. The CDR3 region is CASSPPSTYEQYF. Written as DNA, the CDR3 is TGTGCCAGCAGCCCACCGAGTACCTACGAGCAGTACTTC.

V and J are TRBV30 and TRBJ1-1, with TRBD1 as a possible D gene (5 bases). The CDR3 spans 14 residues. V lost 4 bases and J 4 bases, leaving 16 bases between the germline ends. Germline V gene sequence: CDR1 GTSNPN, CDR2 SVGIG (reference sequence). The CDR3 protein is CAWTRGGVGTEAFF. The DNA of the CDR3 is TGTGCCTGGACTAGGGGAGGGGTCGGCACTGAAGCTTTCTTT.

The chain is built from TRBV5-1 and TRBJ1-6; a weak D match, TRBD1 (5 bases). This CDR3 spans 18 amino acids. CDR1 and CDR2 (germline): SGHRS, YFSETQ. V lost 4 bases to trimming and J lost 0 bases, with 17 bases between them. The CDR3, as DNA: TGCGCCAGCAGCGAATATGGACACTCGAGCTCCTATAATTCACCCCTCCACTTT. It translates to CASSEYGHSSSYNSPLHF.

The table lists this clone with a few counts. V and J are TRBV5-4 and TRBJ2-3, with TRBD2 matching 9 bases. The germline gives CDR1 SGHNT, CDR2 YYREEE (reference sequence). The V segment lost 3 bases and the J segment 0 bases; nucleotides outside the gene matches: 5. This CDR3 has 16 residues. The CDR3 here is CASSWGLAPSTDTQYF. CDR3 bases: TGTGCCAGCAGCTGGGGACTAGCCCCTAGCACAGATACGCAGTATTTT.

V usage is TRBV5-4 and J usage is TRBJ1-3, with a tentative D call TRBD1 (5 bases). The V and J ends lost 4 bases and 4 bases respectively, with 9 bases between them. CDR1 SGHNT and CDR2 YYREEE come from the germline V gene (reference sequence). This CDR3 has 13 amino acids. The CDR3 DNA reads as TGTGCCAGCAGCGCTGACAGAGGAAACACCATATATTTT. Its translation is CASSADRGNTIYF.

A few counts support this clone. CDR3 in amino acids: CASSIGRAGNTIYF. As DNA, the CDR3 is TGTGCCAGCAGTATAGGGCGGGCTGGAAACACCATATATTTT. The chain has TRBV6-5 and TRBJ1-3; D unclear. This CDR3 region has 14 residues. The germline V gene encodes CDR1 MNHEY and CDR2 SVGAGI. V gave up 5 bases and J gave up 2 bases, with 10 bases separating them.

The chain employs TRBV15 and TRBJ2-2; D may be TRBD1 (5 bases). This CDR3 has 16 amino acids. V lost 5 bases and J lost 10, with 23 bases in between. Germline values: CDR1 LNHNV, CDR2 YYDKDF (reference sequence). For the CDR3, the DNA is TGTGCCACCAGCGGGCGAAGAGTCGGACAAGTAGAGGAGCTGTTTTTT. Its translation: CATSGRRVGQVEELFF. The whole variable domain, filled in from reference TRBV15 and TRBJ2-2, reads DAMVIQNPRYQVTQFGKPVTLSCSQTLNHNVMYWYQQKSSQAPKLLFHYYDKDFNNEADTPDNFQSRRPNTSFCFLDIRSPGLGDTAMYLCATSGRRVGQVEELFFGEGSRLTVL.